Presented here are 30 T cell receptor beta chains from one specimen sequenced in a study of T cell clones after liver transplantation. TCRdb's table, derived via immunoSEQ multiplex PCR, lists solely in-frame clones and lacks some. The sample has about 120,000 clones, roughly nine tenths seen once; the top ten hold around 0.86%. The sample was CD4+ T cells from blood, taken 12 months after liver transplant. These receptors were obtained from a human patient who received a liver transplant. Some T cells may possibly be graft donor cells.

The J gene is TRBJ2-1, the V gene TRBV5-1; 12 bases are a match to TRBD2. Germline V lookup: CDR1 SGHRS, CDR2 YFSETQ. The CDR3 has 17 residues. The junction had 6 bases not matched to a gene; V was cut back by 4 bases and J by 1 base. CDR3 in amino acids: CASSPGLAGLSYNEQFF. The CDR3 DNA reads TGCGCCAGCAGCCCGGGACTAGCGGGCCTATCCTACAATGAGCAGTTCTTC.

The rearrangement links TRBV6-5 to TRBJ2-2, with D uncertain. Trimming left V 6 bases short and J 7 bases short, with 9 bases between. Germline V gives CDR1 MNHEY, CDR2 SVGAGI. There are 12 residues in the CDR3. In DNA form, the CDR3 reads TGTGCCAGCAGGGCCGAGGTCGGGGAGCTGTTTTTT. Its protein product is CASRAEVGELFF.

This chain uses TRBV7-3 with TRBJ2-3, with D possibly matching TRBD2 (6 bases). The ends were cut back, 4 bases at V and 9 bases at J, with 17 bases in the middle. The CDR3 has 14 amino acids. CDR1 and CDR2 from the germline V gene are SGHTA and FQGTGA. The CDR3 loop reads CASSSMRGPHTQYF. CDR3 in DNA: TGTGCCAGCAGCTCCATGCGGGGTCCTCACACGCAGTATTTT.

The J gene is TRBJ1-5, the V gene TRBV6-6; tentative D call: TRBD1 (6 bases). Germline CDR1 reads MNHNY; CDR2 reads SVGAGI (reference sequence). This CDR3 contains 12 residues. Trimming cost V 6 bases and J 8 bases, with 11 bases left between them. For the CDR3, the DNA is TGTGCCAGCAGAAACAGGGATGAGCCCCAGCATTTT. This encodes CASRNRDEPQHF.

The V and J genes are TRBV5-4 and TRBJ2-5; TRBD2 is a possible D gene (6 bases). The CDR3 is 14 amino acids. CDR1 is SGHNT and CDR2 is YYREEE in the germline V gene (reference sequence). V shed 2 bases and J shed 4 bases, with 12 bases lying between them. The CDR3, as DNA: TGTGCCAGCAGCTTCCGGGAGAGCCGAGAGACCCAGTACTTC. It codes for CASSFRESRETQYF.

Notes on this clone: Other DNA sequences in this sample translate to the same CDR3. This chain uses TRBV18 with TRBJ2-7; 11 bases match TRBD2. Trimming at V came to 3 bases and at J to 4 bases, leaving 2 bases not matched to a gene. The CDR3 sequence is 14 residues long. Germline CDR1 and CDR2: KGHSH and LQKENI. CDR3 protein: CASSPGTSGYEQYF. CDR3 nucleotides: TGTGCCAGCTCACCCGGGACTAGCGGATACGAGCAGTACTTC.

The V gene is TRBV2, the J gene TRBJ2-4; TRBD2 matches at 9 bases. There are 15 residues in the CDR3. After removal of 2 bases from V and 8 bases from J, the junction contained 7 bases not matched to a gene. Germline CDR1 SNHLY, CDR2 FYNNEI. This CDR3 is CASSELAGRRDIQYF. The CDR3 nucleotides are TGTGCCAGCAGTGAACTAGCGGGACGACGTGACATTCAGTACTTC.

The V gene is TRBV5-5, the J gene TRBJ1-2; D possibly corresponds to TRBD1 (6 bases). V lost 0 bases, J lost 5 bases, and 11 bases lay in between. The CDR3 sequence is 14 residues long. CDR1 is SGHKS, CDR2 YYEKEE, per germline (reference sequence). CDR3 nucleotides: TGTGCCAGCAGCTTGGGGACAGACGGATATGGCTACACCTTC. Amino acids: CASSLGTDGYGYTF.

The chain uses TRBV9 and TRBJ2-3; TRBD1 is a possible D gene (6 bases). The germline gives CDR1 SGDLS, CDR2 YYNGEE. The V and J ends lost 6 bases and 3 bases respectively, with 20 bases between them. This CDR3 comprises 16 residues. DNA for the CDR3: TGTGCCAGCAATTTCATGTGGGACAACTGGACAGATACGCAGTATTTT. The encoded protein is CASNFMWDNWTDTQYF.

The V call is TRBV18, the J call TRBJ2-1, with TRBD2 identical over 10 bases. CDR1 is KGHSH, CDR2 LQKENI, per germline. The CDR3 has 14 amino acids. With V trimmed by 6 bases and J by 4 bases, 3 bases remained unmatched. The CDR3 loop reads CASSRTSGYNEQFF. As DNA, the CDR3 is TGTGCCAGCTCGCGGACTAGCGGATACAATGAGCAGTTCTTC.

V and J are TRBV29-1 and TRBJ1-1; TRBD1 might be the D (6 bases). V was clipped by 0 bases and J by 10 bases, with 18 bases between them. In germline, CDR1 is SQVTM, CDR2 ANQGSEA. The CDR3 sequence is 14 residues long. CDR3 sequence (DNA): TGCAGCGTTGAAGATCTTGGGAACAGGGCTGGAGCTTTCTTT. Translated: CSVEDLGNRAGAFF.

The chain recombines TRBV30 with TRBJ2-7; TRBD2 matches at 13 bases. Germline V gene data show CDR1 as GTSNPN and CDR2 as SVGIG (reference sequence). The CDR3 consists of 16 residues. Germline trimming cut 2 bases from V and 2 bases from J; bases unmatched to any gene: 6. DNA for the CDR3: TGTGCCTGGAGTCGAATAGGACTAGCGGGAGCCTACGAGCAGTACTTC. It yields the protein CAWSRIGLAGAYEQYF.

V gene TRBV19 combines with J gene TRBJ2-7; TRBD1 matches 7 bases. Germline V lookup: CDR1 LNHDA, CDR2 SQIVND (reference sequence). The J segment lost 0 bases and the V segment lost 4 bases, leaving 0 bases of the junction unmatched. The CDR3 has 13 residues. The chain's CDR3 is CASSTGGSYEQYF. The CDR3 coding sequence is TGTGCCAGTAGTACAGGGGGCTCCTACGAGCAGTACTTC.

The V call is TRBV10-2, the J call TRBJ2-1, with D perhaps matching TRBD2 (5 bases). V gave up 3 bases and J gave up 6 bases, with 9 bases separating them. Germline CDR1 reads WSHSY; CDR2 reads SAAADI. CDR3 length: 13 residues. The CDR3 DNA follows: TGCGCCAGCAGTGATATAGCGCGCAATGAGCAGTTCTTC. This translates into CASSDIARNEQFF.

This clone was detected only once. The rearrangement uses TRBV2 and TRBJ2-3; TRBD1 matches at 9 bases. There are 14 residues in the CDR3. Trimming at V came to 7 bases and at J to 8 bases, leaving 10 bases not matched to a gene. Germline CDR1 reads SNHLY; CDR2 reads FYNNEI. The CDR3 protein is CASTRDRVGSTQYF. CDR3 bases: TGTGCCAGCACCAGGGACAGGGTGGGGAGTACGCAGTATTTT. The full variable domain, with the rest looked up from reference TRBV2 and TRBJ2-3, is EPEVTQTPSHQVTQMGQEVILRCVPISNHLYFYWYRQILGQKVEFLVSFYNNEISEKSEIFDDQFSVERPDGSNFTLKIRSTKLEDSAMYFCASTRDRVGSTQYFGPGTRLTVL.

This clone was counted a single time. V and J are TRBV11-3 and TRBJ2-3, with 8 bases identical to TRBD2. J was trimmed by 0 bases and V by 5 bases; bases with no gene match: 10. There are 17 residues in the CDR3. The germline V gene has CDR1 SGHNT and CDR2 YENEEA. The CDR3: CASSLQRGGRSTDTQYF. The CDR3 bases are TGTGCCAGCAGCCTCCAGAGGGGCGGGAGGAGCACAGATACGCAGTATTTT.

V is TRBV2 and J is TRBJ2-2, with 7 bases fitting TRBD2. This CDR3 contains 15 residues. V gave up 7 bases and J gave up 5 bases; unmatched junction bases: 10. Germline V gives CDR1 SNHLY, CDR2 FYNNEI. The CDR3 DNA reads TGTGCCAGCACTAACTCGGCACTAGCGACCGGGGAGCTGTTTTTT. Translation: CASTNSALATGELFF. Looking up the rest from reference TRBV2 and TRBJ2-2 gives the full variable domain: EPEVTQTPSHQVTQMGQEVILRCVPISNHLYFYWYRQILGQKVEFLVSFYNNEISEKSEIFDDQFSVERPDGSNFTLKIRSTKLEDSAMYFCASTNSALATGELFFGEGSRLTVL.

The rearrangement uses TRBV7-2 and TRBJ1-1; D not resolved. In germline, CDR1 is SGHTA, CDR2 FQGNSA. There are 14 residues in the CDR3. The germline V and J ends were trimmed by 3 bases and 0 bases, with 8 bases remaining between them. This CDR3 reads CASSFRRMNTEAFF. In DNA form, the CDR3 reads TGTGCCAGCAGCTTCAGACGGATGAACACTGAAGCTTTCTTT.

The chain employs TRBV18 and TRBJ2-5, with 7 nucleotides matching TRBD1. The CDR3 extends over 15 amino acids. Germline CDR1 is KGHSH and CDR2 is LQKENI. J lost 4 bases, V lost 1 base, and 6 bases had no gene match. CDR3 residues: CASSPLGTDLETQYF. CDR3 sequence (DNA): TGTGCCAGCTCACCACTGGGGACAGACCTAGAGACCCAGTACTTC. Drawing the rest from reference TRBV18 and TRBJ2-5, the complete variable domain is NAGVMQNPRHLVRRRGQEARLRCSPMKGHSHVYWYRQLPEEGLKFMVYLQKENIIDESGMPKERFSAEFPKEGPSILRIQQVVRGDSAAYFCASSPLGTDLETQYFGPGTRLLVL.

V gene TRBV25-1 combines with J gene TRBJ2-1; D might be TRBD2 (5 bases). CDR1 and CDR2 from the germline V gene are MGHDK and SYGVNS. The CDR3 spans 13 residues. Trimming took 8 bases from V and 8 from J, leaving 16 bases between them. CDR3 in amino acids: CASGSSTGDEQFF. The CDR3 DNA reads TGTGCCAGCGGGAGTTCTACCGGCGATGAGCAGTTCTTC.

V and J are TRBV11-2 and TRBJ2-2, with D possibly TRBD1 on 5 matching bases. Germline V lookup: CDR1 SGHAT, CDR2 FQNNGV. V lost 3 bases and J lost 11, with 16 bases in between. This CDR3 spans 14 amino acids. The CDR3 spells CASSLSSGLGELFF. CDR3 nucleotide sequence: TGTGCCAGCAGCTTGTCCTCAGGGCTCGGCGAGCTGTTTTTT.

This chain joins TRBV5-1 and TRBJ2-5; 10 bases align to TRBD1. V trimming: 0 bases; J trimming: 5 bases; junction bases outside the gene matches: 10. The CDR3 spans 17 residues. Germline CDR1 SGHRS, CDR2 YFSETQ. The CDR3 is CASSLAGQGVIGETQYF. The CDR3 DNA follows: TGCGCCAGCAGCTTGGCCGGACAGGGGGTTATAGGGGAGACCCAGTACTTC. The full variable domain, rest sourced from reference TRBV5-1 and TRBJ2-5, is KAGVTQTPRYLIKTRGQQVTLSCSPISGHRSVSWYQQTPGQGLQFLFEYFSETQRNKGNFPGRFSGRQFSNSRSEMNVSTLELGDSALYLCASSLAGQGVIGETQYFGPGTRLLVL.

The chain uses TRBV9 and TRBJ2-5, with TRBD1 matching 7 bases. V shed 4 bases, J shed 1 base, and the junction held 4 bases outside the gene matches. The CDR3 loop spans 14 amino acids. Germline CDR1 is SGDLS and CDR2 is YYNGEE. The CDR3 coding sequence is TGTGCCAGCAGCCCCGACAGGGTCCAAGAGACCCAGTACTTC. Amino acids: CASSPDRVQETQYF.

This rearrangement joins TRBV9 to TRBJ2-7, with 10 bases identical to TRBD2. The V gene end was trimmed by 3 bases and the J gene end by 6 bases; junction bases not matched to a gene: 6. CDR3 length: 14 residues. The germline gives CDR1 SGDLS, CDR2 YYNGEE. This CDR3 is CASSGSGRASEQYF. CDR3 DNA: TGTGCCAGCAGCGGAAGCGGGAGGGCCTCCGAGCAGTACTTC.

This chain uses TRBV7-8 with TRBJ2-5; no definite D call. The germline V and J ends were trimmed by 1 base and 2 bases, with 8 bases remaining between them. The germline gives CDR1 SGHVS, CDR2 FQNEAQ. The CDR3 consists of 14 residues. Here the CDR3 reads CASSLGTPQETQYF. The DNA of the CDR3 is TGTGCCAGCAGCTTAGGCACCCCTCAAGAGACCCAGTACTTC.

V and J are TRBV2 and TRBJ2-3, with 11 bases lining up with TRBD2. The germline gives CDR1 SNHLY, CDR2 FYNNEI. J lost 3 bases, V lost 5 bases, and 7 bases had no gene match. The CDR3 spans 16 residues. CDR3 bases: TGTGCCAGCAGTCAGGGACTAGCGGACGGGACAGATACGCAGTATTTT. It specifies CASSQGLADGTDTQYF.

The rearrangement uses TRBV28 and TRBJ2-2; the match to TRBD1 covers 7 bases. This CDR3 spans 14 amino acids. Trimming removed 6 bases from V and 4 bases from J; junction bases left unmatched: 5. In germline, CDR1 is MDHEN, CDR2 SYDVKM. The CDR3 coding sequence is TGTGCCAGCAGGCCGGGACAGCTCACCGGGGAGCTGTTTTTT. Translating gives CASRPGQLTGELFF. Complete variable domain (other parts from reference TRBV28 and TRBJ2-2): DVKVTQSSRYLVKRTGEKVFLECVQDMDHENMFWYRQDPGLGLRLIYFSYDVKMKEKGDIPEGYSVSREKKERFSLILESASTNQTSMYLCASRPGQLTGELFFGEGSRLTVL.

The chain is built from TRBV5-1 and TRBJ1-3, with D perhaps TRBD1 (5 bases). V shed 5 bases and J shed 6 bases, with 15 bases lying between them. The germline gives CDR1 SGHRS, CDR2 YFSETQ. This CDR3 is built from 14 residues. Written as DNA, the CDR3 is TGCGCCAGCAGTTCTGACACGGGGGAAAACACCATATATTTT. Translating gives CASSSDTGENTIYF.

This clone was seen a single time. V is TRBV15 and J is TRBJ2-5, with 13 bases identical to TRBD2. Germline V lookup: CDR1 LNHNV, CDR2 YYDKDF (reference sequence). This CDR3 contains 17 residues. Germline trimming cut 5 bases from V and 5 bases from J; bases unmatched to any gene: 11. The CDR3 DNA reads TGTGCCACCAGCGAATACGGACTAGCGGGAGAGCAGGAGACCCAGTACTTC. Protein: CATSEYGLAGEQETQYF.

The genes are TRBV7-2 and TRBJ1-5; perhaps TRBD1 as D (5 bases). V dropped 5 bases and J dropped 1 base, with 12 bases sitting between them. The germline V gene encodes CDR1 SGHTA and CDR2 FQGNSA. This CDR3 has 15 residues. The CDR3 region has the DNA TGTGCCAGCAGCCTGCGGGGCGGGAGCAATCAGCCCCAGCATTTT. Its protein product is CASSLRGGSNQPQHF.